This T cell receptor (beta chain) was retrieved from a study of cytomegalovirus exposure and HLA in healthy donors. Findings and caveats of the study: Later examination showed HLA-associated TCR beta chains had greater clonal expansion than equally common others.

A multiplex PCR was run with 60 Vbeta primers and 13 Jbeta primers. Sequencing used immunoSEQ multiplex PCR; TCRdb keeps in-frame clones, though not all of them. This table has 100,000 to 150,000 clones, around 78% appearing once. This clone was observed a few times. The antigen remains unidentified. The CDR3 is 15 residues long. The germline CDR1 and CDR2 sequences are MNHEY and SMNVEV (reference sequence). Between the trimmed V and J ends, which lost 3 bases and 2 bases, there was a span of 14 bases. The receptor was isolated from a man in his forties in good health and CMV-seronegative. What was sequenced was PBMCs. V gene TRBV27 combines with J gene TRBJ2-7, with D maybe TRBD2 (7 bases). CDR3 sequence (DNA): TGTGCCAGCAGTTTCTCCGGGGGGCTTCCCTACGAGCAGTACTTC. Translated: CASSFSGGLPYEQYF.